This T cell receptor (beta chain) was sequenced for a study of cytomegalovirus exposure and HLA in healthy donors. Amplification used 60 Vbeta primers and 13 Jbeta primers. Here immunoSEQ multiplex PCR was the method, and the copy in TCRdb shows in-frame clones only, minus some. The sample has more than 150,000 clones, about four fifths seen once. Germline V gives CDR1 MGHDK, CDR2 SYGVNS. Trimming took 4 bases from V and 4 from J, leaving 8 bases between them. This CDR3 is 13 amino acids long. This chain links TRBV25-1 with TRBJ2-1, with D possibly being TRBD1 (6 bases). The source is a girl aged 10-17 years in good health and CMV-seropositive. The specimen sequenced was PBMCs. The CDR3 DNA sequence: TGTGCCAGCAGTGGGGACACATACAATGAGCAGTTCTTC. As protein: CASSGDTYNEQFF.